Listed here are 3 T cell receptor beta chains from one sample, sequenced in a study of blood T cell repertoires in COVID-19. Generated by immunoSEQ multiplex PCR, the TCRdb table keeps only in-frame clones and is missing some. The sample lists about 180,000 clones, approximately 80% occurring once. The sequencing sample was made of PBMCs or T cells enriched from blood (not recorded which). All receptors derive from a man in his fifties or sixties who had been exposed to COVID-19.

The chain is built from TRBV5-3 and TRBJ2-1, with 9 bases lining up with TRBD2. TRBV5-3 is flagged as an ORF with uncertain function. J gave up 2 bases and V 4 bases, and 10 bases lay outside the gene matches. This CDR3 region has 17 residues. The CDR3 sequence: CARSPGAGGDPYNEQFF. The CDR3 bases are TGTGCCAGAAGCCCGGGCGCGGGAGGGGATCCCTACAATGAGCAGTTCTTC.

The chain has TRBV10-3 and TRBJ2-7; TRBD2 matches 9 bases. Germline V lookup: CDR1 ENHRY, CDR2 SYGVKD. The CDR3 spans 15 residues. V was clipped by 6 bases and J by 2 bases; unmatched bases: 8. The chain's CDR3 is CAIRNPSGMTYEQYF. The DNA for the CDR3 is TGTGCCATCAGAAACCCTAGCGGGATGACCTACGAGCAGTACTTC.

CDR3 in DNA: TGCGCCAGCAGCCAAGAAGTCTGGGCATTTTCACCCCTCCACTTT. Protein product: CASSQEVWAFSPLHF. V and J are TRBV4-3 and TRBJ1-6; the D is unclear. The germline CDR1 and CDR2 sequences are LGHNA and YSLEER. Trimming left V 0 bases short and J 9 bases short, with 12 bases between. The CDR3 has 15 amino acids.